The clone carrying this TCR beta chain has only a few counts. No antigen is known for it. PBMCs numbering at least 7 million were isolated per sample. It was with a sample-barcoded 5' primer and a J-beta primer mix that a second PCR of roughly 6 to 12 cycles was run. Tagging of each cDNA molecule was performed by a template-switch adaptor with 12 random nucleotides. TCRdb itself ran the 5' RACE reads through MiXCR, one entry per CDR3 protein. This table has some 900,000 distinct CDR3 sequences, around 26% appearing once. This sample is part of a study of blood T cells in healthy people across ages. Study observations and caveats: Naive CD4+ cell counts and diversity both ran higher in long-lived than in aged donors. Changes seen in expanded clonotypes were possibly confounded by donor CMV status left unknown.

The CDR3 extends over 15 amino acids. The V and J ends lost 2 bases and 7 bases, in that order; junction bases with no gene match: 7. Germline V lookup: CDR1 MNHEY, CDR2 SMNVEV (reference sequence). This chain uses TRBV27 with TRBJ2-2, with 7 nucleotides matching TRBD1. This receptor was obtained from a woman older than 75 in good health. The material sequenced was blood. Here the CDR3 reads CASSLLDRPYGELFF. In nucleotides, the CDR3 is TGTGCCAGCAGTTTACTGGACAGGCCGTACGGGGAGCTGTTTTTT.